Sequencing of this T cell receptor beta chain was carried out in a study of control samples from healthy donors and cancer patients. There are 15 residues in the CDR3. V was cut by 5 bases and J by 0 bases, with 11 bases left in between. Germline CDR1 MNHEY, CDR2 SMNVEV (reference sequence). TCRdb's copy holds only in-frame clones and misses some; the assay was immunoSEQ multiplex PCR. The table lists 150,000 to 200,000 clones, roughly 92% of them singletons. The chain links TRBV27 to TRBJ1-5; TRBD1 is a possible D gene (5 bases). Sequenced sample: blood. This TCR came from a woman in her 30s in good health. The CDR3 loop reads CASSLLGTSNQPQHF. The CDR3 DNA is TGTGCCAGCAGTCTCCTTGGGACTAGCAATCAGCCCCAGCATTTT.